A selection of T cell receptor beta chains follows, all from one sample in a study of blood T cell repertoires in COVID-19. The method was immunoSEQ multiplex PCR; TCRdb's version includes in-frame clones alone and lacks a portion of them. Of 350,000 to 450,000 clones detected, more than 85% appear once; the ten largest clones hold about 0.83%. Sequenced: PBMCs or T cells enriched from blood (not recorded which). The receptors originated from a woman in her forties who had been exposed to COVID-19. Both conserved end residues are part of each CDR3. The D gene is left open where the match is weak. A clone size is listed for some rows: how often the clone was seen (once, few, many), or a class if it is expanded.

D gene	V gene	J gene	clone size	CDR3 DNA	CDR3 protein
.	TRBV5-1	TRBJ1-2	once	TGCGCCAGCAGCTCTAGCCCCTCAGGGACTGGAGGCTACACCTTC	CASSSSPSGTGGYTF
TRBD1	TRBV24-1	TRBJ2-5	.	TGTGCCACCAGTGATTTGGGGCAGGGGGCGGGTCAAGAGACCCAGTACTTC	CATSDLGQGAGQETQYF
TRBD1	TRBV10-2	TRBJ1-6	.	TGCGCCAGCAGTGTCGGGACAGTCAATTCACCCCTCCACTTT	CASSVGTVNSPLHF
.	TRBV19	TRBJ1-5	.	TGTGCCAGTAGTATCGACAGGCCTAATCAGCCCCAGCATTTT	CASSIDRPNQPQHF
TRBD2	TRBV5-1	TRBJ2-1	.	TGCGCCAGCAATCTAGGGGCGGGAGGTTACAATGAGCAGTTCTTC	CASNLGAGGYNEQFF
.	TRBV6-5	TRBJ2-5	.	TGTGCCAGCAGTTACTCCCCGGGGCAAGAGACCCAGTACTTC	CASSYSPGQETQYF
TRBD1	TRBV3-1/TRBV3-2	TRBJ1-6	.	TGTGCCAGCAGCCAAATAGGGACAGCCTATAATTCACCCCTCCACTTT	CASSQIGTAYNSPLHF
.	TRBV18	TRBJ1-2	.	TGTGCCAGCTCCCCTAGTGGGGAGCGCTATGGCTACACCTTC	CASSPSGERYGYTF
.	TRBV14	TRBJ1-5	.	TGTGCCAGCAGGAAGGTAGCGGGTCAGCCCCAGCATTTT	CASRKVAGQPQHF
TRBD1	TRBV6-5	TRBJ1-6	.	TGTGCCAGCATTTCGGGACAGTATAATTCACCCCTCCACTTT	CASISGQYNSPLHF
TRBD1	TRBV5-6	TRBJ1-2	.	TGTGCCAGCAGCTTGCCGAGACAGGGAATTAAAGACGATGGCTACACCTTC	CASSLPRQGIKDDGYTF
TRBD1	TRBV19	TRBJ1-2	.	TGTGCCAGCCGGGACAGGGGTTCTGGCTACACCTTC	CASRDRGSGYTF
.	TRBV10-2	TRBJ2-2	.	TGCGCCAGCAGGTCGGACTCCGGGGGCACCGGGGAGCTGTTTTTT	CASRSDSGGTGELFF
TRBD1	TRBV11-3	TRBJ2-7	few	TGTGCCAGCAGCTTAGGTAACAGGGGGTACGAGCAGTACTTC	CASSLGNRGYEQYF
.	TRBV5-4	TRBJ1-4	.	TGTGCCAGCAGCTGGACGGGGGGTAATGAAAAACTGTTTTTT	CASSWTGGNEKLFF